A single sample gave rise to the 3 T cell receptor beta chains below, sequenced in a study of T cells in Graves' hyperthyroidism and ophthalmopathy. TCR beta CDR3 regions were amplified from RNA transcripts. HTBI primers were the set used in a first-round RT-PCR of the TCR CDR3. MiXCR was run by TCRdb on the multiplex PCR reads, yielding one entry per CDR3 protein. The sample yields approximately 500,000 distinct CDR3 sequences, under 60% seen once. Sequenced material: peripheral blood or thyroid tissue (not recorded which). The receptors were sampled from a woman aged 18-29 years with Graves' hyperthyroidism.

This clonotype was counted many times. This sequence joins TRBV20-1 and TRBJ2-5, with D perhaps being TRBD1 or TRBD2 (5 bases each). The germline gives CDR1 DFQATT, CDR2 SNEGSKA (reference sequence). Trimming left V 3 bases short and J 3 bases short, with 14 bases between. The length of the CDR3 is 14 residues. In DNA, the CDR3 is TGCAGTGCTAGCGCTGGGACCAGCAAAGAGACCCAGTACTTC. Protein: CSASAGTSKETQYF.

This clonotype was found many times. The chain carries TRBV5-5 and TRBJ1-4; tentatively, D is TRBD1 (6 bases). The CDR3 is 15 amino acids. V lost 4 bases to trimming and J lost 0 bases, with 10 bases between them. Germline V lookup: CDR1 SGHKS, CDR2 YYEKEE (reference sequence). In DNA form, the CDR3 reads TGTGCCAGCAGCACAGGGACCACAACTAATGAAAAACTGTTTTTT. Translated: CASSTGTTTNEKLFF. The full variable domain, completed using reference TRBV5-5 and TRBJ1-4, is DAGVTQSPTHLIKTRGQQVTLRCSPISGHKSVSWYQQVLGQGPQFIFQYYEKEERGRGNFPDRFSARQFPNYSSELNVNALLLGDSALYLCASSTGTTTNEKLFFGSGTQLSVL.

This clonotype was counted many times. CDR3 sequence (DNA): TGCGCCAGCAGCCCCCCGGAGACAGGGAACTCCTACGAGCAGTACTTC. This encodes CASSPPETGNSYEQYF. This chain links TRBV4-1 with TRBJ2-7; 7 bases are shared with TRBD1. CDR3 length: 16 residues. The germline V gene has CDR1 MGHRA and CDR2 YSYEKL. V shed 4 bases and J 0 bases; nucleotides not matched to a gene: 9.